These 27 T cell receptor beta chains were all obtained from the same sample, sequenced in a study of blood T cell repertoires in COVID-19. Clones were read by immunoSEQ multiplex PCR, and TCRdb kept only the in-frame ones, dropping some. The table shows fewer than 250,000 clones, with around 90% occurring only once. The sequenced material came from peripheral blood. These TCRs come from a man in his sixties with acute or convalescent COVID-19.

V is TRBV25-1 and J is TRBJ1-1; unclear D gene. The CDR3 totals 12 residues. Germline-derived CDR1 and CDR2 are MGHDK and SYGVNS. Deletions cut 10 bases from V and 4 bases from J, with 13 bases between. Here the CDR3 reads CATARYGTEAFF. The DNA of the CDR3 is TGTGCCACCGCCCGATACGGCACTGAAGCTTTCTTT.

V usage is TRBV6-5 and J usage is TRBJ1-2; 11 bases are shared with TRBD1. J lost 8 bases, V lost 8 bases, and 4 bases had no gene match. This CDR3 is 12 amino acids long. Germline CDR1 reads MNHEY; CDR2 reads SVGAGI. The CDR3 loop reads CASRTGGRGYTF. The CDR3 DNA follows: TGTGCCAGCCGGACAGGGGGCAGGGGCTACACCTTC.

This chain joins TRBV4-2 and TRBJ1-1; D is possibly TRBD1 (6 bases). Trimming stripped 3 bases from V and 0 bases from J, with 20 bases between. Germline loops: CDR1 LGHNA, CDR2 YNFKEQ. This CDR3 spans 18 amino acids. CDR3 region: CASSHSTGGGSMNTEAFF. The CDR3 nucleotides read TGTGCCAGCAGCCATTCCACGGGGGGGGGCTCGATGAACACTGAAGCTTTCTTT.

The gene calls are TRBV19 and TRBJ1-2, with 7 bases aligning to TRBD1. The CDR3 runs to 14 residues. Germline CDR1 reads LNHDA; CDR2 reads SQIVND (reference sequence). V was pared by 4 bases and J by 5 bases, with 7 bases of the junction left unmatched. CDR3: CASSTQGVRYGYTF. The CDR3 region has the DNA TGTGCCAGTAGTACCCAGGGGGTCAGGTATGGCTACACCTTC. Variable domain in full (rest from reference TRBV19 and TRBJ1-2): DGGITQSPKYLFRKEGQNVTLSCEQNLNHDAMYWYRQDPGQGLRLIYYSQIVNDFQKGDIAEGYSVSREKKESFPLTVTSAQKNPTAFYLCASSTQGVRYGYTFGSGTRLTVV.

The chain employs TRBV3-1 (or the pseudogene TRBV3-2) and TRBJ1-2; D is possibly TRBD1 (5 bases). Looked up from germline, CDR1 is LGHDT and CDR2 is YNNKEL (reference sequence). V was pared by 0 bases and J by 3 bases, with 8 bases between. The CDR3 covers 14 residues. CDR3 in DNA: TGTGCCAGCAGCCAAGATGGGGGGTACTATGGCTACACCTTC. Its protein is CASSQDGGYYGYTF.

The chain links TRBV30 to TRBJ2-3; 7 bases map to TRBD2. The CDR3 covers 16 residues. Germline V CDR1 and CDR2: GTSNPN, SVGIG (reference sequence). Unmatched junction bases numbered 10, after V lost 2 bases and J lost 2 bases. The CDR3 nucleotides are TGTGCCTGGAGTTTTCTCGCCCTAGCGGCCACAGATACGCAGTATTTT. Translation: CAWSFLALAATDTQYF.

The V gene is TRBV11-2, the J gene TRBJ2-3, with D tentatively TRBD2 (5 bases). Germline V CDR1 and CDR2: SGHAT, FQNNGV. This CDR3 spans 13 amino acids. Trimming shortened V by 6 bases and J by 0 bases, and 7 bases separated the two germline ends. In nucleotides, the CDR3 is TGTGCCAGCAGGCGGGCTAGCACAGATACGCAGTATTTT. Translation gives CASRRASTDTQYF.

This rearrangement joins TRBV4-1 to TRBJ2-5; 11 positions agree with TRBD2. Germline V CDR1 and CDR2: MGHRA, YSYEKL. The length of the CDR3 is 17 residues. Trimming cost V 0 bases and J 5 bases; bases outside gene matches: 8. DNA of the CDR3: TGCGCCAGCAGCCAAGATTATAGCGGGGGGGCTGGGGAGACCCAGTACTTC. It encodes CASSQDYSGGAGETQYF.

The chain carries TRBV7-3 and TRBJ1-1, with D tentatively TRBD1 (6 bases). The germline gives CDR1 SGHTA, CDR2 FQGTGA. V lost 7 bases to trimming and J lost 4 bases, with 16 bases between them. The CDR3 is 14 residues long. CDR3 nucleotides: TGTGCCAGCACCCCGGACAGACGGTTCACTGAAGCTTTCTTT. This encodes CASTPDRRFTEAFF.

This CDR3 is CASSLRGGGTGVETQYF. CDR3 bases: TGTGCCAGCAGCTTACGGGGCGGGGGGACCGGAGTGGAGACCCAGTACTTC. The chain joins TRBV7-3 to TRBJ2-5, with 8 bases that match TRBD2. V was pared by 2 bases and J by 5 bases, with 13 bases of the junction left unmatched. This CDR3 has 17 amino acids. Germline lookup yields CDR1 SGHTA and CDR2 FQGTGA.

The table lists this clone with a few counts. The genes are TRBV6-2 or TRBV6-3 and TRBJ2-2; maybe TRBD1 (6 bases). This CDR3 spans 15 amino acids. V was shortened by 2 bases and J by 5 bases, with 12 bases between the two germline ends. CDR1 is MNHEY and CDR2 is SVGEGT in the germline V gene. DNA for the CDR3: TGTGCCAGCAGTTACAGGGGGAAGATGACCGGGGAGCTGTTTTTT. It specifies CASSYRGKMTGELFF.

The J gene is TRBJ2-1, the V gene TRBV2, with 9 positions matching TRBD1. From germline, CDR1 is SNHLY and CDR2 FYNNEI. Unmatched junction bases numbered 16, after V lost 10 bases and J lost 12 bases. This CDR3 has 14 residues. The DNA of the CDR3 is TGTGCCACCAACAAACCGGGACAGGGAGGCCGGCAGTTCTTC. It translates to CATNKPGQGGRQFF.

A single count supports this clone. This chain uses TRBV29-1 with TRBJ1-2, with 10 bases lining up with TRBD1. V lost 3 bases and J lost 2; bases outside the gene matches: 0. The CDR3 loop spans 13 amino acids. Germline CDR1 SQVTM, CDR2 ANQGSEA. CDR3 region: CSVEGQGNYGYTF. The CDR3 coding sequence is TGCAGCGTTGAGGGACAGGGGAACTATGGCTACACCTTC.

CDR3 DNA: TGTGCCAGCAGCCTTGGACAGGGGGGCTACGAGCAGTACTTC. Translated, it gives CASSLGQGGYEQYF. The gene calls are TRBV5-6 and TRBJ2-7; 10 nucleotides align to TRBD1. This CDR3 has 14 residues. With 4 bases clipped from V and 3 bases from J, the junction kept 4 bases outside the gene matches. Germline CDR1 reads SGHDT; CDR2 reads YYEEEE.

The V gene is TRBV27, the J gene TRBJ1-1; the D gene is possibly TRBD1 (5 bases). Trimming left V 5 bases short and J 1 base short, with 14 bases between. Per the germline V gene, CDR1 is MNHEY and CDR2 is SMNVEV (reference sequence). The CDR3 totals 15 residues. The CDR3: CASSALRVSNTEAFF. CDR3 bases: TGTGCCAGCAGTGCCCTCAGGGTTTCGAACACTGAAGCTTTCTTT.

The chain is built from TRBV7-9 and TRBJ2-3; 12 nucleotides align to TRBD2. The J segment lost 4 bases and the V segment lost 6 bases, leaving 8 bases of the junction unmatched. CDR3 length equals 16 residues. Looked up from germline, CDR1 is SEHNR and CDR2 is FQNEAQ (reference sequence). The CDR3 nucleotides are TGTGCCAGCAGGTCATCTAGCGGGGGGGCAGCAGATACGCAGTATTTT. Its protein is CASRSSSGGAADTQYF.

The V gene is TRBV5-1, the J gene TRBJ1-1; a weak D match, TRBD1 (6 bases). Trimming shortened V by 3 bases and J by 7 bases, and 10 bases separated the two germline ends. Germline V CDR1 and CDR2: SGHRS, YFSETQ. CDR3 length equals 12 residues. The CDR3 sequence is CASSSGQYEAFF. CDR3 coding DNA: TGCGCCAGCAGCTCAGGACAGTATGAAGCTTTCTTT.

This clone was picked up a small number of times. This chain links TRBV5-5 with TRBJ1-2; D perhaps matches TRBD1 (6 bases). V lost 3 bases, J lost 4 bases, and 13 bases lay in between. The CDR3 runs 14 residues. Germline CDR1 SGHKS, CDR2 YYEKEE (reference sequence). CDR3 region: CASSYERGSYGYTF. CDR3 DNA: TGTGCCAGCAGCTATGAGAGGGGGAGCTATGGCTACACCTTC.

The DNA of the CDR3 is TGTGCCAGCAGTGACACGCAGGGGGCCGCCTATGGCTACACCTTC. It codes for CASSDTQGAAYGYTF. The chain joins TRBV6-4 to TRBJ1-2; 8 bases map to TRBD1. The germline gives CDR1 MRHNA, CDR2 SNTAGT. Unmatched junction bases numbered 6, after V lost 2 bases and J lost 4 bases. The CDR3 has 15 amino acids.

V gene TRBV29-1 combines with J gene TRBJ1-1, with a possible D match to TRBD1 (5 bases). The length of the CDR3 is 13 residues. Germline V lookup: CDR1 SQVTM, CDR2 ANQGSEA. V lost 1 base to trimming and J lost 7 bases, with 13 bases between them. CDR3 sequence: CSVEGRRGGEAFF. The DNA for the CDR3 is TGCAGCGTTGAAGGCCGCCGGGGGGGTGAAGCTTTCTTT. Complete variable domain (other parts from reference TRBV29-1 and TRBJ1-1): SAVISQKPSRDICQRGTSLTIQCQVDSQVTMMFWYRQQPGQSLTLIATANQGSEATYESGFVIDKFPISRPNLTFSTLTVSNMSPEDSSIYLCSVEGRRGGEAFFGQGTRLTVV.

V gene TRBV7-2 combines with J gene TRBJ2-1, with 9 bases aligning to TRBD2. Germline V CDR1 and CDR2: SGHTA, FQGNSA. V shed 5 bases, J shed 9 bases, and the junction held 14 bases outside the gene matches. There are 16 residues in the CDR3. The CDR3 DNA follows: TGTGCCAGCAGCAACCAGTTGGCGGGGGGGCTTGGTGAGCAGTTCTTC. It yields the protein CASSNQLAGGLGEQFF.

The chain couples TRBV10-1 to TRBJ1-2; 7 positions match TRBD1. The CDR3 extends over 15 amino acids. Unmatched junction bases numbered 13, after V lost 4 bases and J lost 8 bases. Germline V CDR1 and CDR2: WNHNN, SYGVQD (reference sequence). The CDR3 spells CASSAPQGSGGGYTF. CDR3 DNA sequence: TGCGCCAGCAGTGCCCCACAGGGGAGTGGGGGCGGCTACACCTTC.

CDR3 bases: TGTGCCAGCAGTTCAAAAAGGGGGCGCCAAGAGACCCAGTACTTC. It translates to CASSSKRGRQETQYF. V usage is TRBV28 and J usage is TRBJ2-5; 7 bases map to TRBD1. The germline V gene encodes CDR1 MDHEN and CDR2 SYDVKM. This CDR3 comprises 15 residues. Unmatched junction bases numbered 6, after V lost 4 bases and J lost 1 base.

The V call is TRBV14, the J call TRBJ1-2; the match to TRBD1 covers 7 bases. Germline CDR1 is SGHDN and CDR2 is FVKESK. The CDR3 loop spans 17 amino acids. After removal of 1 base from V and 2 bases from J, the junction contained 10 bases not matched to a gene. The CDR3 is CASSQVPGTARNYGYTF. The CDR3 nucleotides read TGTGCCAGCAGCCAAGTTCCTGGGACAGCACGCAACTATGGCTACACCTTC. Drawing the rest from reference TRBV14 and TRBJ1-2, the complete variable domain is EAGVTQFPSHSVIEKGQTVTLRCDPISGHDNLYWYRRVMGKEIKFLLHFVKESKQDESGMPNNRFLAERTGGTYSTLKVQPAELEDSGVYFCASSQVPGTARNYGYTFGSGTRLTVV.

This clone has more than one count but fewer than ten. The rearrangement uses TRBV3-1 (or the pseudogene TRBV3-2) and TRBJ1-3; possibly TRBD1 for D (6 bases). The CDR3 extends over 17 amino acids. CDR1 LGHDT and CDR2 YNNKEL come from the germline V gene (reference sequence). Trimming removed 1 base at V and 5 bases at J, with 18 bases between. CDR3 protein: CASSQGTQGIGRNTIYF. The CDR3 nucleotides are TGTGCCAGCAGCCAAGGAACACAGGGCATCGGAAGAAACACCATATATTTT.

This clone was seen once. This chain links TRBV6-2 or TRBV6-3 with TRBJ1-6; TRBD1 matches at 7 bases. The germline V gene has CDR1 MNHEY and CDR2 SVGEGT. With V trimmed by 5 bases and J by 2 bases, 6 bases remained unmatched. This CDR3 has 16 amino acids. The CDR3 region has the DNA TGTGCCAGCAGTCCAATCGGGACAGCCTATAATTCACCCCTCCACTTT. This gives the protein CASSPIGTAYNSPLHF.

The gene calls are TRBV19 and TRBJ1-5; possible D gene TRBD1, 5 bases. The CDR3 contains 16 residues. The ends were cut back, 6 bases at V and 5 bases at J, with 20 bases in the middle. Germline CDR1 reads LNHDA; CDR2 reads SQIVND (reference sequence). The CDR3, as DNA: TGTGCCAGTAGCGAAATCGGGACTCCCCTCGATCAGCCCCAGCATTTT. It yields the protein CASSEIGTPLDQPQHF.